A selection of T cell receptor beta chains follows, all from one sample in a study of glioma-infiltrating T cells after dendritic cell vaccination. Using immunoSEQ multiplex PCR, the repertoire was profiled, and TCRdb retains in-frame clones only, with some absent. This repertoire shows tens of thousands of clones, 85% to 95% found once; its top ten account for around 2.2%. The input for sequencing was blood, taken before dendritic cell vaccination. These receptor sequences come from a human donor with glioblastoma. The CDR3 runs from the conserved cysteine through the conserved F or W. Fields, in order: J gene, V gene, clone size, D gene, CDR3 DNA, CDR3 protein. D genes are given only for firm matches. For some rows the clone size is stated as once, few or many, or as a class when expanded; others skip it.

TRBJ2-2	TRBV30	few	-	TGTGCCTGGAGTGACTCAGGCTCCGGGGAGCTGTTTTTT	CAWSDSGSGELFF
TRBJ2-3	TRBV18	-	-	TGTGCCAGCTCACCAGACCGGGGGACCCAGCAGTATTTT	CASSPDRGTQQYF
TRBJ2-7	TRBV2	-	-	TGTGCCAGCAGTAGCGCCCACGAGCAGTACTTC	CASSSAHEQYF
TRBJ2-6	TRBV11-2	-	-	TGTGCCAGCAGCTCGTGGGGGGTCAACGTCCTGACTTTC	CASSSWGVNVLTF
TRBJ2-3	TRBV6-5	-	TRBD2	TGTGCCAGCAGTCTAGCGGGGCCCCGGGATACGCAGTATTTT	CASSLAGPRDTQYF
TRBJ1-3	TRBV7-9	-	-	TGTGCCTGGGAGGTGAGCTCTGGAAACACCATATATTTT	CAWEVSSGNTIYF
TRBJ1-4	TRBV5-1	once	-	TGCGCCAGCAGATCTACACAGGGTCTTAATGAAAAACTGTTTTTT	CASRSTQGLNEKLFF
TRBJ2-6	TRBV30	-	TRBD1	TGTGCCTGGAGTAGGGACAGCTCTGGGGCCAACGTCCTGACTTTC	CAWSRDSSGANVLTF
TRBJ2-7	TRBV29-1	few	-	TGCAGCGTTGAAGGACAGGCCCGAGGGTCTGGGCAGTACTTC	CSVEGQARGSGQYF
TRBJ2-3	TRBV6-6	-	TRBD1	TGTGCCAGCACACTGACAGGGGGCCGCACAGATACGCAGTATTTT	CASTLTGGRTDTQYF
TRBJ1-2	TRBV11-2	-	TRBD1	TGTGCCAGCAGCTTACCCTTCCGACAGGGCAGGGGCGGCTACACCTTC	CASSLPFRQGRGGYTF
TRBJ2-5	TRBV29-1	-	TRBD2	TGCAGCTGGCGGTTAGCGCGGGGGGAGACCCAGTACTTC	CSWRLARGETQYF
TRBJ1-2	TRBV6-1	-	TRBD1	TGTGCCAGCAGCGCCTCAGGGACAGGCTATGGCTACACCTTC	CASSASGTGYGYTF
TRBJ2-1	TRBV7-9	-	TRBD2	TGTGCCAGCAGCCCGACTAGCGGGGGGCCCGGGGAGCAGTTCTTC	CASSPTSGGPGEQFF
TRBJ1-5	TRBV6-6	-	-	TGTGCCAGCAGTTACTCTTCGGGTCAGCCCCAGCATTTT	CASSYSSGQPQHF
TRBJ1-1	TRBV6-4	-	TRBD1	TGTGCCAGCAGTGACTCCTGGACAGGTGGGACTGAAGCTTTCTTT	CASSDSWTGGTEAFF
TRBJ1-2	TRBV7-8	-	TRBD1	TGTGCCAGCAGCTTACCCGGACAGGGAATAGACTATGGCTACACCTTC	CASSLPGQGIDYGYTF
TRBJ1-1	TRBV9	-	-	TGTGCCAGCAGCGTAGTACAGGTAGACACTGAAGCTTTCTTT	CASSVVQVDTEAFF
TRBJ2-3	TRBV18	-	TRBD2	TGTGCCAGCTCACCACTTGGGACTAGCGGGGGGTCACACACAGATACGCAGTATTTT	CASSPLGTSGGSHTDTQYF
TRBJ1-1	TRBV7-2	-	TRBD1	TGTGCCAGCAGCTACTCCGGGACAGGGGCCCCTGAAGCTTTCTTT	CASSYSGTGAPEAFF
TRBJ1-2	TRBV5-1	-	TRBD1	TGCGCCAGCAGCTTGGCCAACATCAGGGGGCACGGCTACACCTTC	CASSLANIRGHGYTF
TRBJ2-1	TRBV6-5	-	TRBD1	TGTGCCAGCAGTACAGGACAGGGGAATGAGCAGTTCTTC	CASSTGQGNEQFF
TRBJ1-4	TRBV27	-	-	TGTGCCAGCAGCCCCAGGGGCTTAGGTGAAAAACTGTTTTTT	CASSPRGLGEKLFF
TRBJ2-3	TRBV5-1	-	TRBD2	TGCGCCAGCAGCCGGTCCACACTAACTAGCGGGGGGTCCACAGATACGCAGTATTTT	CASSRSTLTSGGSTDTQYF
TRBJ2-1	TRBV5-1	-	-	TGCGCCAGCAGCCTAGCTACTGCCGCTAGCTCCTACAATGAGCAGTTCTTC	CASSLATAASSYNEQFF
TRBJ1-2	TRBV6-1	-	TRBD1	TGTGCCAGCAGTGAAGCGCCACAGGGGGGCGTTGGCTACACCTTC	CASSEAPQGGVGYTF
TRBJ2-1	TRBV6-1	-	TRBD2	TGTGCCAGCAGTGAATTAGGGACTAGCGGGGGGGCACGATACAATGAGCAGTTCTTC	CASSELGTSGGARYNEQFF
TRBJ2-1	TRBV6-1	few	TRBD2	TGTGCCAGCAGTGAACTAGCGGGGGGGTACAATGAGCAGTTCTTC	CASSELAGGYNEQFF
TRBJ1-2	TRBV6-6	once	-	TGTGCCAGCAGTTACTTGCAGGGAGGCCCGGGAGGCTACACCTTC	CASSYLQGGPGGYTF
TRBJ2-4	TRBV10-1	-	TRBD2	TGCGCCAGCAGTGCTAGCGGGGGAACCAAAAACATTCAGTACTTC	CASSASGGTKNIQYF
TRBJ2-2	TRBV19	-	-	TGTGCCAGTAGTATAGCCCCATGGCGTGCGGGAAGAGTCAACACCGGGGAGCTGTTTTTT	CASSIAPWRAGRVNTGELFF
TRBJ2-3	TRBV29-1	-	TRBD2	TGCAGCGTTCTTGGGGCGGGGGGCCTCACAGATACGCAGTATTTT	CSVLGAGGLTDTQYF
TRBJ1-1	TRBV6-5	-	TRBD1	TGTGCCAGCATTAAGACGGGACAGGGAGGTTTAGCTTTCTTT	CASIKTGQGGLAFF
TRBJ2-5	TRBV10-3	once	-	TGTGCCATCAGTGAGGTTTCCGAAGAGACCCAGTACTTC	CAISEVSEETQYF
TRBJ1-3	TRBV7-2	-	-	TGTGCCAGCAGCCTACTGGTTCCCTATGGAAACACCATATATTTT	CASSLLVPYGNTIYF
TRBJ2-7	TRBV10-3	few	-	TGTGCCATCAGTGCCTCGACAGGTAACGAGCAGTACTTC	CAISASTGNEQYF
TRBJ1-6	TRBV2	-	TRBD1	TGTGCCAGCAGTTACACAGGGGGGGATAATTCACCCCTCCACTTT	CASSYTGGDNSPLHF
TRBJ2-3	TRBV12-2	-	-	TGTGCAAGTCGCGGGGTCACTAGCGTTAGCACAGATACGCAGTATTTT	CASRGVTSVSTDTQYF
TRBJ1-1	TRBV27	-	TRBD1	TGTGCCAGCAGAACTCCGGGACAGGGGTCTGAAGCTTTCTTT	CASRTPGQGSEAFF
TRBJ1-1	TRBV19	-	-	TGTGCCAGTAGTATAGGACTCCTCACTGAAGCTTTCTTT	CASSIGLLTEAFF
TRBJ2-7	TRBV5-1	-	TRBD1	TGCGCCAGCCGACAGACAGGGATTAACTACGAGCAGTACTTC	CASRQTGINYEQYF
TRBJ2-7	TRBV10-3	-	TRBD1	TGTGCCGTATCGCCGGGACAGGGGAATCCCTACGAGCAGTACTTC	CAVSPGQGNPYEQYF
TRBJ2-5	TRBV7-2	-	TRBD2	TGTGCCAGCAGCCGCAGACTAGCGGGGGGCCAAGAGACCCAGTACTTC	CASSRRLAGGQETQYF
TRBJ2-2	TRBV11-2	-	TRBD1	TGTGCCAGCAGTACACAGGGGTCCGGGGAGCTGTTTTTT	CASSTQGSGELFF
TRBJ2-7	TRBV6-5	-	TRBD2	TGTGCCAGCAAAAGACTAGCGAACTCCTACGAGCAGTACTTC	CASKRLANSYEQYF
TRBJ2-2	TRBV5-4	-	-	TGTGCCAGCAGCGACTTCTATACCGGGGAGCTGTTTTTT	CASSDFYTGELFF
TRBJ1-4	TRBV28	-	-	TGTGCCAGCAGTCCCCCACAGCCCACTAATGAAAAACTGTTTTTT	CASSPPQPTNEKLFF
TRBJ1-2	TRBV6-6	-	-	TGTGCCAGCAGTTACGACTCGGCAGGGTCTATCGATGGCTACACCTTC	CASSYDSAGSIDGYTF
TRBJ1-2	TRBV7-9	-	-	TGTGCCAGCAGCTTATTCCCCCTTAGGGGTTCCAACTATGGCTACACCTTC	CASSLFPLRGSNYGYTF
TRBJ2-2	TRBV4-2	once	-	TGTGCCAGCAGCCAAGAGAGAGCCGGGGAGCTGTTTTTT	CASSQERAGELFF
TRBJ2-3	TRBV5-1	-	-	TGCGCCAGCAGCGTACAGGGAGCCACAGATACGCAGTATTTT	CASSVQGATDTQYF
TRBJ2-1	TRBV4-1	-	-	TGCGCCAGCAGCCCTATTAAAGGGGGGGACAATGAGCAGTTCTTC	CASSPIKGGDNEQFF
TRBJ1-4	TRBV9	-	-	TGTGCCAGCAGTTCAAGGGGGTCGGCTAATGAAAAACTGTTTTTT	CASSSRGSANEKLFF
TRBJ1-5	TRBV7-9	-	TRBD1	TGTGCCAGCAGCTTAGGGCTAGGGGGCGCCCAGCATTTT	CASSLGLGGAQHF
TRBJ1-1	TRBV29-1	-	TRBD1	TGCAGCATGAGGGACAGCTACTACATGAACACTGAAGCTTTCTTT	CSMRDSYYMNTEAFF
TRBJ2-7	TRBV5-1	once	TRBD2	TGCGCCAGCAGCTTGAGCGGGGGGGCCTACGAGCAGTACTTC	CASSLSGGAYEQYF
TRBJ2-7	TRBV27	-	TRBD1	TGTGCCAGCAGTGAGCGACTGGGGACAGCTGACGAGCAGTACTTC	CASSERLGTADEQYF
TRBJ1-1	TRBV10-3	-	-	TGTGCCATCGGGAGACAGGAGGTCGCTGAAGCTTTCTTT	CAIGRQEVAEAFF
TRBJ2-3	TRBV18	-	TRBD2	TGTGCCAGCTCACCTATCCCGGGACTAAGGGTGGCAGATACGCAGTATTTT	CASSPIPGLRVADTQYF
TRBJ2-7	TRBV4-1	-	-	TGCGCCAGCAGCCCTCAGGGGGACTTGGGACCCGAGCAGTACTTC	CASSPQGDLGPEQYF